The 29 T cell receptor beta chains below were found in one sample sequenced in a study of blood T cell repertoires in COVID-19. Generated by immunoSEQ multiplex PCR, the TCRdb table keeps only in-frame clones and is missing some. This repertoire shows some 50,000 clones, 85% to 95% found once; its top ten account for roughly 1%. Sequencing was performed on peripheral blood. These receptors originate from a man aged 55 to 69 with COVID-19, enrolled during active disease.

This chain connects TRBV10-3 to TRBJ1-5; no clear D. Germline CDR1 is ENHRY and CDR2 is SYGVKD. This CDR3 is built from 14 residues. The ends were cut back, 0 bases at V and 5 bases at J, with 8 bases in the middle. The CDR3 bases are TGTGCCATCAGTGAGTCGGCTAGTTATCAGCCCCAGCATTTT. Translating it yields CAISESASYQPQHF.

This clone was seen only once. The chain combines TRBV6-4 with TRBJ2-1; 7 positions match TRBD1. Germline assignment: CDR1 MRHNA and CDR2 SNTAGT. The CDR3 runs to 15 residues. Trimming cost V 6 bases and J 0 bases; bases outside gene matches: 5. The CDR3 loop is CASSSGGGSYNEQFF. DNA for the CDR3: TGTGCCAGCAGCTCAGGGGGTGGCTCCTACAATGAGCAGTTCTTC.

The V call is TRBV7-9, the J call TRBJ1-5; D may be TRBD1 (6 bases). V lost 0 bases and J lost 0, with 12 bases in between. This CDR3 is built from 17 residues. Germline CDR1 SEHNR, CDR2 FQNEAQ (reference sequence). The CDR3 nucleotides are TGTGCCAGCAGCTTAGCGCTGGACAGTTTTAGCAATCAGCCCCAGCATTTT. Translating it yields CASSLALDSFSNQPQHF.

V usage is TRBV19 and J usage is TRBJ1-1, with D unresolved. The V gene's germline CDR1 is LNHDA and CDR2 SQIVND (reference sequence). The CDR3 has 14 amino acids. V was trimmed by 3 bases and J by 2 bases, leaving 10 bases between them. The CDR3 loop reads CASSISDSNTEAFF. The CDR3 coding sequence is TGTGCCAGTAGTATTTCAGACTCTAACACTGAAGCTTTCTTT. Full variable domain (outside the CDR3, taken from reference TRBV19 and TRBJ1-1): DGGITQSPKYLFRKEGQNVTLSCEQNLNHDAMYWYRQDPGQGLRLIYYSQIVNDFQKGDIAEGYSVSREKKESFPLTVTSAQKNPTAFYLCASSISDSNTEAFFGQGTRLTVV.

The chain employs TRBV12-3 or TRBV12-4 and TRBJ1-2; no definite D call. Trimming removed 6 bases at V and 7 bases at J, with 12 bases between. The CDR3 totals 12 residues. In nucleotides, the CDR3 is TGTGCCAGCAGACCAGGAAGCAGTGGCTACACCTTC. Its protein is CASRPGSSGYTF.

This chain joins TRBV11-3 and TRBJ1-1; no clear D gene. This CDR3 spans 13 amino acids. V lost 5 bases to trimming and J lost 8 bases, with 15 bases between them. Germline V gene lookup returns CDR1 SGHNT and CDR2 YENEEA. Here the CDR3 reads CASSRRSGREAFF. For the CDR3, the DNA is TGTGCCAGCAGCCGTCGATCGGGGAGGGAAGCTTTCTTT.

The rearrangement uses TRBV5-1 and TRBJ1-5, with TRBD1 as a possible D gene (6 bases). Germline CDR1 reads SGHRS; CDR2 reads YFSETQ. V gave up 0 bases and J gave up 1 base, with 11 bases separating them. This CDR3 is built from 16 residues. CDR3 coding DNA: TGCGCCAGCAGCTTGGAAGGTCAGGGGAGCAATCAGCCCCAGCATTTT. Translation gives CASSLEGQGSNQPQHF. Variable domain in full (rest from reference TRBV5-1 and TRBJ1-5): KAGVTQTPRYLIKTRGQQVTLSCSPISGHRSVSWYQQTPGQGLQFLFEYFSETQRNKGNFPGRFSGRQFSNSRSEMNVSTLELGDSALYLCASSLEGQGSNQPQHFGDGTRLSIL.

The J gene is TRBJ2-3, the V gene TRBV7-3, with 9 bases fitting TRBD2. Germline V gives CDR1 SGHTA, CDR2 FQGTGA. This CDR3 contains 16 residues. J lost 1 base, V lost 4 bases, and 6 bases had no gene match. The CDR3 DNA reads TGTGCCAGCAGCTCCCAATTAGCGGGGGGCACAGATACGCAGTATTTT. Encoded protein: CASSSQLAGGTDTQYF.

J is TRBJ2-3 and V is TRBV27, with D uncertain. The germline gives CDR1 MNHEY, CDR2 SMNVEV (reference sequence). Deletions cut 4 bases from V and 4 bases from J, with 9 bases between. The CDR3 totals 13 residues. This CDR3 is CASSWFIADTQYF. CDR3 nucleotides: TGTGCCAGCAGTTGGTTTATAGCAGATACGCAGTATTTT.

The rearrangement links TRBV6-5 to TRBJ1-5; D is ambiguous. Germline assignment: CDR1 MNHEY and CDR2 SVGAGI. The CDR3 extends over 15 amino acids. V was cut by 5 bases and J by 0 bases, with 11 bases left in between. The CDR3 loop is CASSPTDYSNQPQHF. Here the CDR3 DNA reads TGTGCCAGCAGTCCGACTGACTATAGCAATCAGCCCCAGCATTTT.

The chain is built from TRBV19 and TRBJ1-1; D may be TRBD1 (6 bases). CDR1 and CDR2 (germline): LNHDA, SQIVND (reference sequence). The CDR3 is 15 residues long. With 5 bases removed from V and 1 base from J, the gap between germline ends came to 14 bases. In nucleotides, the CDR3 is TGTGCCAGTAGTGATCACAGGGCCCCGAACACTGAAGCTTTCTTT. Its translation is CASSDHRAPNTEAFF.

The chain recombines TRBV4-1 with TRBJ1-1; 9 bases line up with TRBD1. J was trimmed by 1 base and V by 0 bases; bases with no gene match: 6. Germline CDR1 is MGHRA and CDR2 is YSYEKL. The CDR3 loop spans 17 amino acids. CDR3 DNA: TGCGCCAGCAGCCAAGATGACAGGGGGAGGGGGAACACTGAAGCTTTCTTT. Translation gives CASSQDDRGRGNTEAFF.

This clone was counted once. The J gene is TRBJ1-1, the V gene TRBV24-1; TRBD1 agrees at 8 bases. The ends lost 4 bases at V and 5 bases at J; junction bases unmatched: 2. Germline values: CDR1 KGHDR, CDR2 SFDVKD. The CDR3 is 13 residues long. CDR3 DNA sequence: TGTGCCACCAGTGACAGGGGGCTTACTGAAGCTTTCTTT. Translated: CATSDRGLTEAFF.

V is TRBV4-2 and J is TRBJ2-2; 9 bases are a match to TRBD2. V dropped 4 bases and J dropped 4; count of bases not matched to a gene: 7. CDR1 LGHNA and CDR2 YNFKEQ come from the germline V gene. CDR3 length equals 16 residues. In nucleotides, the CDR3 is TGTGCCAGCAGCCTTGGGACTAGCAGGCTCACCGGGGAGCTGTTTTTT. Residues: CASSLGTSRLTGELFF.

The chain employs TRBV27 and TRBJ2-1; 9 positions match TRBD2. V lost 2 bases to trimming and J lost 8 bases; unmatched junction nucleotides: 4. This CDR3 contains 14 residues. Germline V CDR1 and CDR2: MNHEY, SMNVEV (reference sequence). This chain's CDR3 is CASSLAGGSYEQFF. CDR3 bases: TGTGCCAGCAGTTTAGCGGGGGGGTCATATGAGCAGTTCTTC.

V is TRBV19 and J is TRBJ1-2; 9 nucleotides match TRBD1. Trimming at V came to 3 bases and at J to 4 bases, leaving 9 bases not matched to a gene. This CDR3 comprises 16 residues. Germline CDR1 reads LNHDA; CDR2 reads SQIVND (reference sequence). CDR3 loop: CASSIVGTGLLYGYTF. The CDR3 DNA reads as TGTGCCAGTAGTATCGTCGGGACAGGGCTTCTCTATGGCTACACCTTC.

This CDR3 is CASSPGGSQETQYF. The CDR3 nucleotides read TGTGCCAGCAGTCCTGGAGGGAGCCAAGAGACCCAGTACTTC. The V gene is TRBV28, the J gene TRBJ2-5; D is perhaps TRBD2 (6 bases). Germline CDR1 is MDHEN and CDR2 is SYDVKM. V was cut by 5 bases and J by 1 base, with 11 bases left in between. The CDR3 length is 14 residues.

This clone was counted a single time. This sequence joins TRBV10-1 and TRBJ2-3, with 7 bases matching TRBD1. After removal of 2 bases from V and 5 bases from J, the junction contained 4 bases not matched to a gene. The V gene's germline CDR1 is WNHNN and CDR2 SYGVQD (reference sequence). The CDR3 covers 14 residues. The CDR3 DNA sequence: TGCGCCAGCAGTGAGGAGGGGGCGAGAGATACGCAGTATTTT. Amino acid sequence: CASSEEGARDTQYF.

J is TRBJ2-2 and V is TRBV3-1 (or the pseudogene TRBV3-2), with 8 bases identical to TRBD2. Germline trimming cut 1 base from V and 3 bases from J; bases unmatched to any gene: 4. This CDR3 region has 16 residues. Germline CDR1 LGHDT, CDR2 YNNKEL (reference sequence). Here the CDR3 DNA reads TGTGCCAGCAGCCAAGCAACTAGCGGACACACCGGGGAGCTGTTTTTT. Translating it yields CASSQATSGHTGELFF.

This chain connects TRBV19 to TRBJ1-5; D not certain. The CDR3 has 13 amino acids. Looked up from germline, CDR1 is LNHDA and CDR2 is SQIVND (reference sequence). V lost 1 base and J 7 bases, leaving 8 bases between the germline ends. The CDR3: CASSIGTNQPQHF. The DNA for the CDR3 is TGTGCCAGTAGTATAGGTACAAACCAGCCCCAGCATTTT.

Only one count was recorded for this clone. The chain links TRBV7-9 to TRBJ2-5; 7 bases match TRBD1. The germline CDR1 and CDR2 sequences are SEHNR and FQNEAQ (reference sequence). V was pared by 5 bases and J by 0 bases, with 9 bases of the junction left unmatched. The CDR3 is 16 residues long. Written as DNA, the CDR3 is TGTGCCAGCAGCCCATCGGGACAGACGTACCAAGAGACCCAGTACTTC. Translated: CASSPSGQTYQETQYF.

The chain is built from TRBV19 and TRBJ2-7, with 8 bases that match TRBD1. The CDR3 consists of 13 residues. With V trimmed by 6 bases and J by 3 bases, 4 bases remained unmatched. From germline, CDR1 is LNHDA and CDR2 SQIVND (reference sequence). CDR3 coding DNA: TGTGCCAGTAGCAGGGGACAGGACTACGAGCAGTACTTC. This translates into CASSRGQDYEQYF. The full variable domain, rest sourced from reference TRBV19 and TRBJ2-7, is DGGITQSPKYLFRKEGQNVTLSCEQNLNHDAMYWYRQDPGQGLRLIYYSQIVNDFQKGDIAEGYSVSREKKESFPLTVTSAQKNPTAFYLCASSRGQDYEQYFGPGTRLTVT.

In its sample, this clone was seen once. This sequence joins TRBV18 and TRBJ1-2; D gene unclear. With 3 bases removed from V and 5 bases from J, the gap between germline ends came to 13 bases. Germline V gene sequence: CDR1 KGHSH, CDR2 LQKENI. This CDR3 comprises 14 residues. The CDR3 spells CASSPGDGDYGYTF. In DNA, the CDR3 is TGTGCCAGCTCACCTGGAGACGGGGATTATGGCTACACCTTC. Full variable domain (missing parts from reference TRBV18 and TRBJ1-2): NAGVMQNPRHLVRRRGQEARLRCSPMKGHSHVYWYRQLPEEGLKFMVYLQKENIIDESGMPKERFSAEFPKEGPSILRIQQVVRGDSAAYFCASSPGDGDYGYTFGSGTRLTVV.

The chain carries TRBV5-5 and TRBJ1-3, with a weak D call TRBD1 (5 bases). This CDR3 region has 15 residues. Germline V gene lookup returns CDR1 SGHKS and CDR2 YYEKEE (reference sequence). V lost 3 bases, J lost 2 bases, and 12 bases lay in between. CDR3 DNA sequence: TGTGCCAGCAGCTCCCAGACAGAGACTGGAAACACCATATATTTT. The encoded protein is CASSSQTETGNTIYF.

The rearrangement uses TRBV5-3 and TRBJ1-5; D is possibly TRBD1 (5 bases). TRBV5-3 is an open reading frame whose function is uncertain. CDR3 size: 15 residues. V lost 0 bases and J 4 bases, leaving 11 bases between the germline ends. The CDR3 nucleotides are TGTGCCAGAAGCTTGGTGTGTCAGGGAAATCAGCCCCAGCATTTT. Protein: CARSLVCQGNQPQHF.

The gene calls are TRBV9 and TRBJ2-2; 16 bases line up with TRBD2. From germline, CDR1 is SGDLS and CDR2 YYNGEE. The junction had 9 bases not matched to a gene; V was cut back by 5 bases and J by 2 bases. The CDR3 has 19 residues. The DNA for the CDR3 is TGTGCCAGCAGTCTTTCGGGACTAGCGGGAGGGCCTAACACCGGGGAGCTGTTTTTT. The encoded protein is CASSLSGLAGGPNTGELFF.

This clone was recorded a few times. This chain uses TRBV11-2 with TRBJ1-6, with TRBD1 as a possible D gene (6 bases). The germline gives CDR1 SGHAT, CDR2 FQNNGV. The germline V and J ends were trimmed by 1 base and 8 bases, with 12 bases remaining between them. The CDR3 consists of 15 residues. CDR3 sequence reads: CASSLGGGDYSPLHF. The DNA of the CDR3 is TGTGCCAGCAGCTTAGGCGGGGGCGACTATTCACCCCTCCACTTT. Combining the CDR3 with reference TRBV11-2 and TRBJ1-6 gives the whole variable domain EAGVAQSPRYKIIEKRQSVAFWCNPISGHATLYWYQQILGQGPKLLIQFQNNGVVDDSQLPKDRFSAERLKGVDSTLKIQPAKLEDSAVYLCASSLGGGDYSPLHFGNGTRLTVT.

This chain links TRBV19 with TRBJ1-1; D is unresolved. Trimming took off 0 bases at V and 10 bases at J, with 12 bases between the two ends. Per the germline V gene, CDR1 is LNHDA and CDR2 is SQIVND (reference sequence). The CDR3 spans 13 residues. The DNA for the CDR3 is TGTGCCAGTAGTATAGATAGTGGAGTCGGAGCTTTCTTT. Protein product: CASSIDSGVGAFF.

This chain connects TRBV4-3 to TRBJ1-2, with D possibly matching TRBD1 (5 bases). Between the trimmed V and J ends, which lost 0 bases and 8 bases, there was a span of 19 bases. Germline V lookup: CDR1 LGHNA, CDR2 YSLEER. The CDR3 spans 16 residues. As DNA, the CDR3 is TGCGCCAGCAGCCAAGATCTGGCGGGGACGTCATGGGGCTACACCTTC. Translating gives CASSQDLAGTSWGYTF.